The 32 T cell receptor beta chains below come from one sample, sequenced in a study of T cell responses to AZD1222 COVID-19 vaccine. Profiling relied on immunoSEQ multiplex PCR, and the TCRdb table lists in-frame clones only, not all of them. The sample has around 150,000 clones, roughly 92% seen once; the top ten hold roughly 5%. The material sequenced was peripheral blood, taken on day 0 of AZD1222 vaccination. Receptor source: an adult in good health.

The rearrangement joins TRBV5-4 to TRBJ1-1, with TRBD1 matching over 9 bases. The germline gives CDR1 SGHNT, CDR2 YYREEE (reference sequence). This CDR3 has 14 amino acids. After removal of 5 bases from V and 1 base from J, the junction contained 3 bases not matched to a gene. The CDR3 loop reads CASRMGQGNTEAFF. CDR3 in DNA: TGTGCCAGCAGGATGGGACAGGGGAACACTGAAGCTTTCTTT.

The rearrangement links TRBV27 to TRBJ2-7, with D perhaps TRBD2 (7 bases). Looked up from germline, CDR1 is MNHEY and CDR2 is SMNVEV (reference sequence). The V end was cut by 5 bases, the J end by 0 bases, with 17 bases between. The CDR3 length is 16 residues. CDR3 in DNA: TGTGCCAGCAGTGCTATGGGGGGCGGGAGCTCCTACGAGCAGTACTTC. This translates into CASSAMGGGSSYEQYF.

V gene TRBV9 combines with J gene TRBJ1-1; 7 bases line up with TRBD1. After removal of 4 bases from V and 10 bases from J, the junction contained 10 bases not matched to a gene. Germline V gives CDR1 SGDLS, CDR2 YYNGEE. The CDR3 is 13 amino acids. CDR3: CASSTTGTVGAFF. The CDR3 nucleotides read TGTGCCAGCAGCACAACTGGGACAGTCGGAGCTTTCTTT.

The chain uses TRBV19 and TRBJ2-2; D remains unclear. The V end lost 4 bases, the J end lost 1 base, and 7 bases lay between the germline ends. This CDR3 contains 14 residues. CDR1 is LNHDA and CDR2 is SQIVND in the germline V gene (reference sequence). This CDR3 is CASSRRQNTGELFF. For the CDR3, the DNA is TGTGCCAGTAGTAGGAGACAGAACACCGGGGAGCTGTTTTTT. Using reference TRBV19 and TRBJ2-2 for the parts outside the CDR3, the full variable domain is DGGITQSPKYLFRKEGQNVTLSCEQNLNHDAMYWYRQDPGQGLRLIYYSQIVNDFQKGDIAEGYSVSREKKESFPLTVTSAQKNPTAFYLCASSRRQNTGELFFGEGSRLTVL.

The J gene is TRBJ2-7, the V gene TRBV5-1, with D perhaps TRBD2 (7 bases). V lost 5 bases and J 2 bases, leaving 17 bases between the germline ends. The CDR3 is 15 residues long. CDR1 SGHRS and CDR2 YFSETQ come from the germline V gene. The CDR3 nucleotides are TGCGCCAGCAGGATGGGGGGGCTTACTACCTACGAGCAGTACTTC. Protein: CASRMGGLTTYEQYF.

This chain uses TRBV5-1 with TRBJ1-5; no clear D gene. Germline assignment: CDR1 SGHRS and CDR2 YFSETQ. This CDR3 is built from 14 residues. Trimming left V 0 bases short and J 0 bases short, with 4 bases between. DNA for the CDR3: TGCGCCAGCAGCTTGGATTTTAGCAATCAGCCCCAGCATTTT. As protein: CASSLDFSNQPQHF. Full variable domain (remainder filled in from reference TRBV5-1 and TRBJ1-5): KAGVTQTPRYLIKTRGQQVTLSCSPISGHRSVSWYQQTPGQGLQFLFEYFSETQRNKGNFPGRFSGRQFSNSRSEMNVSTLELGDSALYLCASSLDFSNQPQHFGDGTRLSIL.

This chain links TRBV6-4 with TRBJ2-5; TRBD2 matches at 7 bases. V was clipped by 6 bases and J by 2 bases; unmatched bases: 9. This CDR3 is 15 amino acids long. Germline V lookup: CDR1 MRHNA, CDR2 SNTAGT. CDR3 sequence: CASSDTSATQETQYF. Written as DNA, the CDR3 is TGTGCCAGCAGCGATACTAGCGCCACACAAGAGACCCAGTACTTC.

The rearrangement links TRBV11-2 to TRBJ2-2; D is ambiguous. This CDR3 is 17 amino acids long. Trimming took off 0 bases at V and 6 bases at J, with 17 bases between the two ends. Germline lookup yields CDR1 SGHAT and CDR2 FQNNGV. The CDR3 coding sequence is TGTGCCAGCAGCTTAGAGTCTGGGCCGCCTCGTCCCGGGGAGCTGTTTTTT. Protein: CASSLESGPPRPGELFF.

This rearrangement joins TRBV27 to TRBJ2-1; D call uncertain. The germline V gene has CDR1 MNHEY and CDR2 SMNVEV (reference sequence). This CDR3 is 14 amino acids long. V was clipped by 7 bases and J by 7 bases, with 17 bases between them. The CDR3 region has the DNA TGTGCCAGCACCGCTAATGGCGCGAGGAATGAGCAGTTCTTC. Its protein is CASTANGARNEQFF.

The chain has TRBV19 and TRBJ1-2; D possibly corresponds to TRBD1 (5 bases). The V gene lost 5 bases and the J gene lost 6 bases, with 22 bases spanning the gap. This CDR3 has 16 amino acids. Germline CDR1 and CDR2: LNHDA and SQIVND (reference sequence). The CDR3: CASSPLVWQGRNGYTF. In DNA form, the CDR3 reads TGTGCCAGTAGTCCCCTTGTTTGGCAGGGAAGAAATGGCTACACCTTC. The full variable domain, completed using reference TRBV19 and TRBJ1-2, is DGGITQSPKYLFRKEGQNVTLSCEQNLNHDAMYWYRQDPGQGLRLIYYSQIVNDFQKGDIAEGYSVSREKKESFPLTVTSAQKNPTAFYLCASSPLVWQGRNGYTFGSGTRLTVV.

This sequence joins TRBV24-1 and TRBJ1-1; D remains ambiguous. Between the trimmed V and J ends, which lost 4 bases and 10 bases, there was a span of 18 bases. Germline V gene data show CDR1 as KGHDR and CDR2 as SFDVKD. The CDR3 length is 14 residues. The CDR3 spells CATSERTDRGGAFF. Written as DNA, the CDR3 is TGTGCCACCAGTGAGCGGACCGACCGTGGTGGAGCTTTCTTT.

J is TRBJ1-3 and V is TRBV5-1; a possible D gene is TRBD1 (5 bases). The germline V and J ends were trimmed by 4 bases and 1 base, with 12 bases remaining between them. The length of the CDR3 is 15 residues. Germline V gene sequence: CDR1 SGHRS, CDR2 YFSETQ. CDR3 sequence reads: CASSPGAASGNTIYF. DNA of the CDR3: TGCGCCAGCAGCCCCGGGGCGGCATCTGGAAACACCATATATTTT.

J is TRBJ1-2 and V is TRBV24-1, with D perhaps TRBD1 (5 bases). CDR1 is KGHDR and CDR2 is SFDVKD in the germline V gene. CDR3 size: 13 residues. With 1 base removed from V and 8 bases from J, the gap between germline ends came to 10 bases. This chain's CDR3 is CATSDLVGEGYTF. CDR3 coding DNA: TGTGCCACCAGTGATTTAGTAGGGGAAGGCTACACCTTC.

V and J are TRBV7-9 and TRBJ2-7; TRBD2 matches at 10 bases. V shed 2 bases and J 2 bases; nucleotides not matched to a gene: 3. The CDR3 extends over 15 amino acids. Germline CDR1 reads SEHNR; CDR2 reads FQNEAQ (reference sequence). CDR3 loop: CASSLLAGGTYEQYF. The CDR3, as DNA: TGTGCCAGCAGCTTATTAGCGGGGGGTACCTACGAGCAGTACTTC.

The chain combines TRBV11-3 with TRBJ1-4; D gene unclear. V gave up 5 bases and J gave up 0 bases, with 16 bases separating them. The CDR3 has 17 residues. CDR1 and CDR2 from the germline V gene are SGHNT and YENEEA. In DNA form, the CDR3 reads TGTGCCAGCAGCCCCTCATTGTGGGGTTCAACTAATGAAAAACTGTTTTTT. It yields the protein CASSPSLWGSTNEKLFF.

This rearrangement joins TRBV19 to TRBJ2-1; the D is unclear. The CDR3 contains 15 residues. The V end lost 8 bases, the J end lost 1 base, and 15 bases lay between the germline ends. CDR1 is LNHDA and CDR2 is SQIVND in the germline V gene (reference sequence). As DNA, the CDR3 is TGTGCCAGTTTAATGGGGTGTGGATCCTACAATGAGCAGTTCTTC. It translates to CASLMGCGSYNEQFF.

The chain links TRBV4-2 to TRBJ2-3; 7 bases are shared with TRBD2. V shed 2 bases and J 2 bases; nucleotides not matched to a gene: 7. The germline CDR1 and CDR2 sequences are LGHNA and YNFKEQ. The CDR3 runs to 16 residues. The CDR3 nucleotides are TGTGCCAGCAGCCAAACCGGGCGGGGGAACACAGATACGCAGTATTTT. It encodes CASSQTGRGNTDTQYF.

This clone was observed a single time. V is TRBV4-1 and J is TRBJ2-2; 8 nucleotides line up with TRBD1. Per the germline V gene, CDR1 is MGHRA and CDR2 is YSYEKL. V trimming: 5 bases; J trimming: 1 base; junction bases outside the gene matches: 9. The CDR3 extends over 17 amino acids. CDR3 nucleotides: TGCGCCAGCAGCAAATGGGGACAGGAAAAGAACACCGGGGAGCTGTTTTTT. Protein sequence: CASSKWGQEKNTGELFF.

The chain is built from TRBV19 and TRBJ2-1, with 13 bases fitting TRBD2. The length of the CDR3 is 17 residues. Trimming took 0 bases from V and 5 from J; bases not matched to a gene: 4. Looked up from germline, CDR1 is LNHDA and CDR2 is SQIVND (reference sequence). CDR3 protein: CASSIELAGGYDNEQFF. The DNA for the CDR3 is TGTGCCAGTAGTATAGAACTAGCGGGAGGGTACGACAATGAGCAGTTCTTC.

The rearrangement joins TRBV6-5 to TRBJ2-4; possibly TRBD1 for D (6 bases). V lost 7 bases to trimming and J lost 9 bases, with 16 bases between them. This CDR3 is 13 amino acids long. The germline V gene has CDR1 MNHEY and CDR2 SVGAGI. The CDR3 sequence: CASTRGGEGIQYF. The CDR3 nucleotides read TGTGCCAGCACCCGAGGGGGTGAAGGCATTCAGTACTTC.

The CDR3 spells CAISGTEGQTSYEQYF. The CDR3 region has the DNA TGTGCCATCAGTGGGACTGAGGGACAGACGTCCTACGAGCAGTACTTC. The J gene is TRBJ2-7, the V gene TRBV10-3, with 7 bases that match TRBD1. The V and J ends lost 4 bases and 1 base, in that order; junction bases with no gene match: 10. The CDR3 is 16 amino acids. Germline V gives CDR1 ENHRY, CDR2 SYGVKD.

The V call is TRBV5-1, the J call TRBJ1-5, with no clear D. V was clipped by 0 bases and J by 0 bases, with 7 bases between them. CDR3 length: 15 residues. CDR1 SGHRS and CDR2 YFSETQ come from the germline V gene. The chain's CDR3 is CASSLGGGSNQPQHF. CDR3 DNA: TGCGCCAGCAGCTTGGGGGGAGGTAGCAATCAGCCCCAGCATTTT.

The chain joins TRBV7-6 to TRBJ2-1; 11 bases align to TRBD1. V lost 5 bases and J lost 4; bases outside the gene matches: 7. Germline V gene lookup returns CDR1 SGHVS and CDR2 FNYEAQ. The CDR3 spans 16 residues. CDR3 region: CASSPPGTGGYNEQFF. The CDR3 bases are TGTGCCAGCAGCCCCCCCGGGACAGGGGGATACAATGAGCAGTTCTTC.

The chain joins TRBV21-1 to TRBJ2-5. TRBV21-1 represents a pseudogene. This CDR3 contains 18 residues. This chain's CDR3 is CASSNLIPGRMGWETQYF. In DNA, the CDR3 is TGTGCCAGCAGCAACCTCATCCCGGGCCGAATGGGATGGGAGACCCAGTACTTC.

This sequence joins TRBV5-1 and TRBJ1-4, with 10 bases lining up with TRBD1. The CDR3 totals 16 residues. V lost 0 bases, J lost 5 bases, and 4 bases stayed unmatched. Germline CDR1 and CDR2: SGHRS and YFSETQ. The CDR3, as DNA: TGCGCCAGCAGCTTGGCGCCGGGACAGGGGAATGAAAAACTGTTTTTT. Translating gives CASSLAPGQGNEKLFF.

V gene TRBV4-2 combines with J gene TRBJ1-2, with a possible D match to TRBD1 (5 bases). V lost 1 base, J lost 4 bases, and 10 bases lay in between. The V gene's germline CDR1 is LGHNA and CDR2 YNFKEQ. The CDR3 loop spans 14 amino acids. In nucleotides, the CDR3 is TGTGCCAGCAGCCAAGTGCAAGGGACCTATGGCTACACCTTC. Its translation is CASSQVQGTYGYTF.

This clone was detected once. The CDR3 region is CASSQAASGSQYF. CDR3 sequence (DNA): TGTGCCAGCAGCCAGGCGGCCTCCGGGTCCCAGTACTTC. This chain joins TRBV3-1 (or the pseudogene TRBV3-2) and TRBJ2-5; D gene ambiguous. The CDR3 has 13 residues. CDR1 is LGHDT, CDR2 YNNKEL, per germline (reference sequence). V was clipped by 3 bases and J by 9 bases, with 14 bases between them.

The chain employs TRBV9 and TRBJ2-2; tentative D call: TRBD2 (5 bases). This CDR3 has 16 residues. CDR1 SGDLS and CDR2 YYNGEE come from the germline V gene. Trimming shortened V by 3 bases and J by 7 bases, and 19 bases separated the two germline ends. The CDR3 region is CASSAVSSPGIGELFF. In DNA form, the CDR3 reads TGTGCCAGCAGCGCAGTGTCGTCTCCGGGGATCGGGGAGCTGTTTTTT.

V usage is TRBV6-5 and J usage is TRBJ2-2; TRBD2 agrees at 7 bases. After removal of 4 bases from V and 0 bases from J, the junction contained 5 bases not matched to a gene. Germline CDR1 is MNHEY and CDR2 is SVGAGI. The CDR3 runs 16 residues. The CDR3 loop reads CASSSRGRTNTGELFF. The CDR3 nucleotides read TGTGCCAGCAGTTCCCGCGGGAGAACGAACACCGGGGAGCTGTTTTTT.

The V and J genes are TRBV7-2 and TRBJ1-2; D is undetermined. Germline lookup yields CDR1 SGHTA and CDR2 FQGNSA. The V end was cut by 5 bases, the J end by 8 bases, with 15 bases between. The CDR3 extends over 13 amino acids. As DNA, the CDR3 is TGTGCCAGCAGCCCGGACCCCGTTCGGGGCTACACCTTC. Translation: CASSPDPVRGYTF. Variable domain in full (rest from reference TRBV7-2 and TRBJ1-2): GAGVSQSPSNKVTEKGKDVELRCDPISGHTALYWYRQSLGQGLEFLIYFQGNSAPDKSGLPSDRFSAERTGGSVSTLTIQRTQQEDSAVYLCASSPDPVRGYTFGSGTRLTVV.

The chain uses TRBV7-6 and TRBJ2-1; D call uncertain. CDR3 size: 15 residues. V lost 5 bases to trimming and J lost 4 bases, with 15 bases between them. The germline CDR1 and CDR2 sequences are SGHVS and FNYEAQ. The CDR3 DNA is TGTGCCAGCAGCCAGAATCCCCCCGGATACAATGAGCAGTTCTTC. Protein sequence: CASSQNPPGYNEQFF.

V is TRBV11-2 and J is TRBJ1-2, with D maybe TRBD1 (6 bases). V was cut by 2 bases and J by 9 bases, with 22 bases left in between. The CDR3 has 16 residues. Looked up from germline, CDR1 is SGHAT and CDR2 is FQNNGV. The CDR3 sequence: CASSLKISTGSRRYTF. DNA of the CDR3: TGTGCCAGCAGCTTAAAGATTTCAACAGGGAGTAGGCGCTACACCTTC.